The source of this TCR beta chain is a study of shared clonotypes between healthy human individuals. Germline V CDR1 and CDR2: MNHEY, SMNVEV (reference sequence). CDR3 length equals 15 residues. The V and J ends lost 3 bases and 4 bases respectively, with 12 bases between them. Method: immunoSEQ multiplex PCR; TCRdb's copy keeps in-frame clones and lacks some. The sample has a few hundred thousand clones, around 95% seen once. CD45RO-negative cells were positively selected for CCR7, leaving out terminally differentiated effector memory CD45RA+ cells. The study drew its donors from healthy HIV-negative adults without recent acute infections or vaccinations.

V usage is TRBV27 and J usage is TRBJ2-2; perhaps D is TRBD1 or TRBD2 (5 bases each). The receptor was isolated from a young woman in good health. The sequencing sample was made of naive CD8+ T cells sorted from blood. The CDR3 protein is CASSFIARGTGELFF. CDR3 nucleotide sequence: TGTGCCAGCAGTTTTATAGCGAGGGGCACCGGGGAGCTGTTTTTT.